A selection of T cell receptor beta chains follows, all from one sample in a study of CD8 T cells in Susac syndrome. TCRdb reprocessed the immunoSEQ multiplex PCR reads via MiXCR and lists one record per CDR3 protein. Here the sample spans hundreds of thousands of distinct CDR3 sequences, around 96% being singletons. The sequenced sample was CD4+ T cells from PBMCs. These receptors all stem from a human donor with Susac syndrome. The CDR3 runs from the conserved cysteine through the conserved F or W. D genes are given only for firm matches. Only part of the rows carry a size: once, few, many, or a class if the clone is expanded.

cdr3_length | clone_size | d_call | j_call | v_call | cdr3_nt | cdr3_aa
16 | NA | TRBD2 | TRBJ2-5 | TRBV4-1 | TGCGCCAGCAGCCAAGGGTCGGGGAGCGGGACGGAGACCCAGTACTTC | CASSQGSGSGTETQYF
12 | NA | TRBD1 | TRBJ1-4 | TRBV29-1 | TGCAGCGTAGCGACAGGGAATGAAAAACTGTTTTTT | CSVATGNEKLFF
15 | NA | NA | TRBJ2-3 | TRBV11-2 | TGTGCCAGCAGCTTAGAGCGGGTCGGGCTCGATACGCAGTATTTT | CASSLERVGLDTQYF
15 | NA | TRBD1 | TRBJ2-3 | TRBV29-1 | TGCAGCGTTGAAAAGACGGGACAGGGCACAGATACGCAGTATTTT | CSVEKTGQGTDTQYF
15 | once | TRBD1 | TRBJ2-7 | TRBV6-2/TRBV6-3 | TGTGCCAGCAGTTACGCTGGGACAGGATACTACGAGCAGTACTTC | CASSYAGTGYYEQYF
12 | NA | NA | TRBJ1-2 | TRBV12-3/TRBV12-4 | TGTGCCAGCAGTTTTGGTGGTTATGGCTACACCTTC | CASSFGGYGYTF
16 | NA | NA | TRBJ1-2 | TRBV19 | TGTGCCAGTAGTCTCCGGTCGGGGGAGACTAACTATGGCTACACCTTC | CASSLRSGETNYGYTF
14 | NA | TRBD2 | TRBJ2-5 | TRBV5-4 | TGTGCCAGCAGCCCGGCTAGCGGGAGAGAGACCCAGTACTTC | CASSPASGRETQYF
13 | NA | NA | TRBJ1-3 | TRBV29-1 | TGCAGCGTCTCGACACAACTGGGAAACACCATATATTTT | CSVSTQLGNTIYF
14 | once | TRBD2 | TRBJ2-3 | TRBV2 | TGTGCCAGCAGTGTTCCTGGGGCGGGGGGGACGCAGTATTTT | CASSVPGAGGTQYF
14 | NA | NA | TRBJ1-3 | TRBV12-3/TRBV12-4 | TGTGCCGGGTGCCCGACACACTCTGGAAACACCATATATTTT | CAGCPTHSGNTIYF
14 | NA | TRBD1 | TRBJ1-2 | TRBV18 | TGTGCCAGCTCACCAGGACAGGCGGAGTATGGCTACACCTTC | CASSPGQAEYGYTF
14 | few | TRBD1 | TRBJ2-1 | TRBV19 | TGTGCCAGTAGTTCCCGACAGGGCTACAATGAGCAGTTCTTC | CASSSRQGYNEQFF
11 | NA | NA | TRBJ2-1 | TRBV29-1 | TGCAGCGTTGAAGATCAATTGATTCAGTTCTTC | CSVEDQLIQFF
12 | NA | NA | TRBJ2-4 | TRBV30 | TGTGCCTGGAGTCTGGACAGCCTGGGTCAGTACTTC | CAWSLDSLGQYF
12 | NA | NA | TRBJ2-7 | TRBV5-1 | TGCGCCAGCAGCGAGGGGTCCTACGAGCAGTACTTC | CASSEGSYEQYF
17 | NA | NA | TRBJ2-7 | TRBV4-1 | TGCGCCAGCAGCCCTGAACGAGGGGCTAGCGATGGGGACGAGCAGTACTTC | CASSPERGASDGDEQYF
17 | NA | NA | TRBJ2-3 | TRBV9 | TGTGCCAGCAGCCTCCCCAGGGGCGGACTCCGAACAGATACGCAGTATTTT | CASSLPRGGLRTDTQYF
15 | NA | NA | TRBJ2-5 | TRBV7-9 | TGTGCGACGGAGCCTGACACCCCCTACCAAGAGACCCAGTACTTC | CATEPDTPYQETQYF
16 | NA | TRBD2 | TRBJ2-1 | TRBV20-1 | TGCAGTGCTAGAGAACTAGCGGGAGCTCTTTTGGGTGAGCAGTTCTTC | CSARELAGALLGEQFF
15 | NA | TRBD2 | TRBJ2-5 | TRBV6-5 | TGTGCCAGCCGGCAGACTACTAGCGGGAGAGAGACCCAGTACTTC | CASRQTTSGRETQYF
15 | NA | TRBD2 | TRBJ2-7 | TRBV28 | TGTGCCAGCAGTTACCCGACTAGCGGGAAGGGGGAGCAGTACTTC | CASSYPTSGKGEQYF
12 | NA | NA | TRBJ1-2 | TRBV20-1 | TGCAGTGCTAGAGGTTCCCCATATGGCTACACCTTC | CSARGSPYGYTF
17 | NA | TRBD1 | TRBJ1-2 | TRBV27 | TGTGCCAGCAGTTTCCGGGACAGGGGGCACACCAGTGGTGGCTACACCTTC | CASSFRDRGHTSGGYTF
14 | NA | NA | TRBJ1-2 | TRBV6-5 | TGTGGCTCAACCCGAAGCCCGACATTCTATGGCTACACCTTC | CGSTRSPTFYGYTF
12 | NA | NA | TRBJ1-2 | TRBV3-1 | TGTGCCAGCAGCCATTCCCGCCAGGGCTACACCTTC | CASSHSRQGYTF
14 | NA | TRBD1 | TRBJ2-5 | TRBV20-1 | TGCAGTGCTAGAGACCCGACAGGGGGAGAGACCCAGTACTTC | CSARDPTGGETQYF
14 | NA | TRBD1 | TRBJ1-5 | TRBV20-1 | TGCAGTGCCTGGGACAGGGGGCGATATCAGCCCCAGCATTTT | CSAWDRGRYQPQHF
15 | NA | NA | TRBJ2-7 | TRBV19 | TGTGCCAGTAGTATTGCCAGGGTAAGCTCCTACGAGCAGTACTTC | CASSIARVSSYEQYF
15 | NA | NA | TRBJ2-6 | TRBV15 | TGTGCCACCAGCAGTCAGGGTTCTGGGGCCAACGTCCTGACTTTC | CATSSQGSGANVLTF
13 | once | NA | TRBJ2-3 | TRBV24-1 | TGTGCCACCAGTGATAAGGACGTAGATACGCAGTATTTT | CATSDKDVDTQYF
16 | NA | NA | TRBJ2-3 | TRBV28 | TGTGCCAGCAGTAGCCCGGGGTCAACTGGCACAGATACGCAGTATTTT | CASSSPGSTGTDTQYF